Sequencing of this T cell receptor (beta chain) was carried out in a study of Graves' ophthalmopathy and Graves' hyperthyroidism. Scientists amplified the TCR beta CDR3 regions from RNA transcripts. RT-PCR in the first round used HTBI primers; a second-round multiplex PCR followed. TCRdb reanalysed the multiplex PCR reads using MiXCR and keeps one entry per CDR3 protein. The data hold almost 750,000 distinct CDR3 sequences, with roughly 41% observed a single time. V was cut by 0 bases and J by 8 bases, with 14 bases left in between. The germline V gene encodes CDR1 SGDLS and CDR2 YYNGEE. The CDR3 spans 15 residues.

This clonotype was obtained from an adult man with Graves' ophthalmopathy. Sequencing used peripheral blood. The J gene is TRBJ1-4, the V gene TRBV9, with D perhaps TRBD1 (6 bases). CDR3 sequence: CASSVESGALEKLFF. The CDR3 coding sequence is TGTGCCAGCAGCGTAGAGTCGGGGGCCCTGGAAAAACTGTTTTTT.